The text below deals with one TCR beta chain. The antigen is undetermined. The length of the CDR3 is 15 residues. CDR1 is SNHLY, CDR2 FYNNEI, per germline. V gave up 7 bases and J gave up 2 bases, with 15 bases separating them. The data stem from a study of OX40 agonist ivuxolimab in advanced cancers. Study observations and caveats: More expanded clones were seen, on average, in CD8+ T cells than in CD4+.

Clones were read by immunoSEQ multiplex PCR, and TCRdb kept only the in-frame ones, dropping some. Of tens of thousands of clones listed, about 89% are singletons. The sequence was collected from an adult with an advanced solid tumor such as melanoma, head and neck, liver or kidney cancer. The input for sequencing was CD4+ or CD8+ T cells sorted from blood, taken in a trial of the OX40 agonist ivuxolimab. The rearrangement links TRBV2 to TRBJ1-5; TRBD1 might be the D (6 bases). CDR3 loop: CASTRGGARNQPQHF. CDR3 nucleotides: TGTGCCAGCACCCGGGGGGGGGCCCGCAATCAGCCCCAGCATTTT.